The 24 T cell receptor beta chains below all came from one sample that was sequenced in a study of T cells in localized non-small cell lung cancer. Only in-frame clones appear in the TCRdb table, and some are missing; sequencing was by immunoSEQ multiplex PCR. The data hold around 26,000 clones, with 90% observed a single time. This sample comprised peripheral blood, obtained before any cancer treatment. The receptors derive from a woman aged 40 to 75 with stage I lung adenocarcinoma.

This clone was seen only once. The chain carries TRBV4-3 and TRBJ2-2; D perhaps matches TRBD2 (7 bases). V was shortened by 4 bases and J by 0 bases, with 18 bases between the two germline ends. In germline, CDR1 is LGHNA, CDR2 YSLEER. This CDR3 is 18 amino acids long. The chain's CDR3 is CASSPRGGGPANTGELFF. The DNA of the CDR3 is TGCGCCAGCAGCCCTAGAGGGGGAGGGCCCGCGAACACCGGGGAGCTGTTTTTT.

This chain links TRBV18 with TRBJ1-3; weak D call: TRBD1 (6 bases). The germline V gene encodes CDR1 KGHSH and CDR2 LQKENI. V gave up 1 base and J gave up 0 bases, with 16 bases separating them. This CDR3 comprises 18 residues. CDR3 protein: CASSPQLPGQSSGNTIYF. The CDR3 region has the DNA TGTGCCAGCTCACCACAGTTACCCGGACAGAGCTCTGGAAACACCATATATTTT.

This clone came up once. J is TRBJ2-5 and V is TRBV19; D not certain. CDR1 and CDR2 from the germline V gene are LNHDA and SQIVND (reference sequence). V lost 3 bases and J 5 bases, leaving 16 bases between the germline ends. This CDR3 spans 15 amino acids. Here the CDR3 DNA reads TGTGCCAGTAGTATGACCCCCCAAAACTGGGAGACCCAGTACTTC. Its protein product is CASSMTPQNWETQYF.

The chain joins TRBV5-5 to TRBJ1-4, with D perhaps matching TRBD1 (6 bases). V lost 4 bases and J 6 bases, leaving 13 bases between the germline ends. Germline CDR1 is SGHKS and CDR2 is YYEKEE (reference sequence). The CDR3 is 14 residues long. CDR3 nucleotide sequence: TGTGCCAGCAGCCTACAGGGCGGGTATGAAAAACTGTTTTTT. Translating gives CASSLQGGYEKLFF.

The rearrangement links TRBV10-2 to TRBJ2-1, with 10 bases matching TRBD1. CDR1 is WSHSY, CDR2 SAAADI, per germline. The J segment lost 9 bases and the V segment lost 4 bases, leaving 12 bases of the junction unmatched. The CDR3 is made up of 16 amino acids. The CDR3 DNA is TGCGCCAGCAGTGGGGACAGGGGCTCGACGGCTGGTGAGCAGTTCTTC. It specifies CASSGDRGSTAGEQFF.

The genes are TRBV7-2 and TRBJ2-6; 9 bases align to TRBD1. V gave up 2 bases and J gave up 3 bases; unmatched junction bases: 8. From germline, CDR1 is SGHTA and CDR2 FQGNSA. This CDR3 is built from 18 residues. This CDR3 reads CASSLSHNRGLGANVLTF. DNA of the CDR3: TGTGCCAGCAGCTTAAGCCATAACAGGGGGCTTGGGGCCAACGTCCTGACTTTC.

This chain uses TRBV7-2 with TRBJ2-3, with 7 bases fitting TRBD2. The CDR3 is 14 residues long. Germline V gene data show CDR1 as SGHTA and CDR2 as FQGNSA. V shed 5 bases and J 4 bases; nucleotides not matched to a gene: 6. The CDR3 loop reads CASSRGSPPDTQYF. The CDR3 DNA sequence: TGTGCCAGCAGCCGCGGGAGCCCTCCAGATACGCAGTATTTT.

The rearrangement links TRBV7-2 to TRBJ2-7; 14 bases line up with TRBD2. V trimming: 5 bases; J trimming: 0 bases; junction bases outside the gene matches: 0. The germline V gene encodes CDR1 SGHTA and CDR2 FQGNSA. The CDR3 consists of 15 residues. In DNA, the CDR3 is TGTGCCAGCAGCGGGACTAGCGGGAGCTCCTACGAGCAGTACTTC. Protein: CASSGTSGSSYEQYF.

The CDR3 reads CAISDSGREQFF. DNA for the CDR3: TGTGCCATCAGTGATAGCGGTCGTGAGCAGTTCTTC. This chain joins TRBV10-3 and TRBJ2-1; a weak D match, TRBD2 (6 bases). Trimming took 3 bases from V and 9 from J, leaving 9 bases between them. This CDR3 has 12 amino acids. CDR1 ENHRY and CDR2 SYGVKD come from the germline V gene.

The gene calls are TRBV7-2 and TRBJ2-1; D remains ambiguous. The CDR3 is 12 amino acids. Looked up from germline, CDR1 is SGHTA and CDR2 is FQGNSA. Trimming shortened V by 3 bases and J by 7 bases, and 7 bases separated the two germline ends. CDR3 bases: TGTGCCAGCAGCTTCTTGGGGAATGAGCAGTTCTTC. Protein: CASSFLGNEQFF.

The gene calls are TRBV5-1 and TRBJ2-7; D possibly matches TRBD1 or TRBD2 (5 bases each). The CDR3 totals 14 residues. Trimming cost V 3 bases and J 3 bases, with 13 bases left between them. Germline V gene data show CDR1 as SGHRS and CDR2 as YFSETQ. Written as DNA, the CDR3 is TGCGCCAGCAGCTCAACCGGGGCCGACTACGAGCAGTACTTC. This translates into CASSSTGADYEQYF.

V usage is TRBV18 and J usage is TRBJ1-1; weak D call: TRBD1 (6 bases). The CDR3 extends over 13 amino acids. Germline CDR1 KGHSH, CDR2 LQKENI. Between the trimmed V and J ends, which lost 6 bases and 4 bases, there was a span of 12 bases. The CDR3 DNA is TGTGCCAGCTCTCCAGGGGCAGGCACTGAAGCTTTCTTT. Translated: CASSPGAGTEAFF.

V gene TRBV4-3 combines with J gene TRBJ2-1, with D unresolved. CDR1 and CDR2 (germline): LGHNA, YSLEER. The CDR3 runs to 16 residues. Trimming removed 0 bases from V and 6 bases from J, with 15 bases in between. DNA of the CDR3: TGCGCCAGCAGCCAAGATAAGTTCCAGCGTGGCAATGAGCAGTTCTTC. Its translation is CASSQDKFQRGNEQFF.

The rearrangement links TRBV11-2 to TRBJ2-7; 7 bases agree with TRBD1. The CDR3 totals 13 residues. Germline assignment: CDR1 SGHAT and CDR2 FQNNGV. With V trimmed by 5 bases and J by 5 bases, 6 bases remained unmatched. The CDR3 DNA follows: TGTGCCAGCAGCCGGACAGGTTTGCACGAGCAGTACTTC. Encoded protein: CASSRTGLHEQYF.

The gene calls are TRBV27 and TRBJ2-7; 7 nucleotides agree with TRBD1. V shed 0 bases, J shed 0 bases, and the junction held 5 bases outside the gene matches. This CDR3 comprises 16 residues. Looked up from germline, CDR1 is MNHEY and CDR2 is SMNVEV (reference sequence). The CDR3 loop reads CASSLSGTVHSYEQYF. Here the CDR3 DNA reads TGTGCCAGCAGTTTATCAGGGACAGTCCACTCCTACGAGCAGTACTTC.

The V gene is TRBV10-2, the J gene TRBJ2-7; no clear D gene. The CDR3 loop spans 14 amino acids. Germline values: CDR1 WSHSY, CDR2 SAAADI. Trimming cost V 6 bases and J 2 bases, with 14 bases left between them. The CDR3 sequence is CASRPGQVAYEQYF. In DNA form, the CDR3 reads TGCGCCAGCAGGCCCGGGCAGGTCGCCTACGAGCAGTACTTC.

The V gene is TRBV6-5, the J gene TRBJ1-4, with 8 bases fitting TRBD1. The germline V gene encodes CDR1 MNHEY and CDR2 SVGAGI. The V and J ends lost 0 bases and 7 bases, in that order; junction bases with no gene match: 4. The CDR3 runs 15 residues. The CDR3 DNA reads as TGTGCCAGCAGTTACTCGACAGGGGCGGTTGAAAAACTGTTTTTT. Its protein is CASSYSTGAVEKLFF.

The chain is built from TRBV27 and TRBJ1-1; 9 bases map to TRBD1. The CDR3 is 16 amino acids. The J segment lost 3 bases and the V segment lost 5 bases, leaving 10 bases of the junction unmatched. The V gene's germline CDR1 is MNHEY and CDR2 SMNVEV (reference sequence). CDR3 amino acids: CASSTKQGAMDTEAFF. CDR3 DNA: TGTGCCAGCAGTACTAAACAGGGGGCCATGGACACTGAAGCTTTCTTT.

This clone was counted a single time. The chain links TRBV5-6 to TRBJ2-3; 11 bases line up with TRBD2. The germline V gene has CDR1 SGHDT and CDR2 YYEEEE. The CDR3 has 19 amino acids. V shed 0 bases, J shed 0 bases, and the junction held 9 bases outside the gene matches. DNA of the CDR3: TGTGCCAGCAGCTTGGTGGGACTAGCGGAGCCGAGAAGCACAGATACGCAGTATTTT. Its translation is CASSLVGLAEPRSTDTQYF.

V usage is TRBV4-3 and J usage is TRBJ1-6; D is unresolved. V dropped 0 bases and J dropped 10 bases, with 10 bases sitting between them. The germline gives CDR1 LGHNA, CDR2 YSLEER. CDR3 length equals 14 residues. This chain's CDR3 is CASSQEGRESPLHF. In DNA form, the CDR3 reads TGCGCCAGCAGCCAAGAGGGAAGGGAGTCACCCCTCCACTTT.

The CDR3 DNA reads TGTGCCAGCAGTCCCTCCGGGACGCCCCGGGGGCAGTTCTTC. Amino acids: CASSPSGTPRGQFF. The chain employs TRBV6-1 and TRBJ2-1; TRBD1 or TRBD2 may be the D gene (5 bases each). There are 14 residues in the CDR3. Trimming took off 5 bases at V and 12 bases at J, with 20 bases between the two ends. Germline-derived CDR1 and CDR2 are MNHNS and SASEGT.

The V call is TRBV5-1, the J call TRBJ1-1; D might be TRBD1 (6 bases). Looked up from germline, CDR1 is SGHRS and CDR2 is YFSETQ. The V gene lost 0 bases and the J gene lost 5 bases, with 17 bases spanning the gap. The CDR3 runs to 16 residues. CDR3 region: CASSLALSGGGTEAFF. Here the CDR3 DNA reads TGCGCCAGCAGCTTGGCGCTCTCTGGAGGGGGGACTGAAGCTTTCTTT.

Regarding this clone: A much larger clone lies a single base off, so this may be a read error. The V and J genes are TRBV19 and TRBJ1-5; 7 nucleotides match TRBD1. The length of the CDR3 is 16 residues. Germline V gene data show CDR1 as LNHDA and CDR2 as SQIVND (reference sequence). This CDR3 reads CASSIGTGEGNQSQHF. Here the CDR3 DNA reads TGTGCCAGTAGTATAGGTACAGGGGAGGGCAATCAGTCCCAGCATTTT. Looking up the rest from reference TRBV19 and TRBJ1-5 gives the full variable domain: DGGITQSPKYLFRKEGQNVTLSCEQNLNHDAMYWYRQDPGQGLRLIYYSQIVNDFQKGDIAEGYSVSREKKESFPLTVTSAQKNPTAFYLCASSIGTGEGNQSQHFGDGTRLSIL.

The chain combines TRBV7-5 with TRBJ2-7; TRBD1 is the table's D call and was not checked against the DNA. TRBV7-5 corresponds to a pseudogene. The CDR3 contains 18 residues. CDR3 region: CVRSRASTPGTASYEQYF. The CDR3 DNA sequence: TGTGTCAGAAGCCGAGCCTCAACCCCCGGGACAGCATCCTACGAGCAGTACTTC.